These 8 T cell receptor beta chains came from one sample sequenced in a study of blood T cell repertoires in COVID-19. Sequencing was performed with immunoSEQ multiplex PCR; in TCRdb, only in-frame clones are kept and a portion is missing. This table has approximately 360,000 clones, roughly 90% appearing once. Specimen: peripheral blood. The source of these receptors is a man aged 40-50 years with acute or convalescent COVID-19.

The J gene is TRBJ1-1, the V gene TRBV4-3; D is perhaps TRBD1 (6 bases). The CDR3 sequence is 15 residues long. V was shortened by 3 bases and J by 2 bases, with 13 bases between the two germline ends. Germline CDR1 is LGHNA and CDR2 is YSLEER. This chain's CDR3 is CASSQRGGRNTEAFF. CDR3 coding DNA: TGCGCCAGCAGCCAGAGGGGGGGCAGAAACACTGAAGCTTTCTTT.

The chain links TRBV19 to TRBJ2-7, with D possibly TRBD1 on 6 matching bases. V lost 5 bases and J lost 3, with 11 bases in between. CDR1 is LNHDA and CDR2 is SQIVND in the germline V gene (reference sequence). CDR3 length: 13 residues. The CDR3 coding sequence is TGTGCCAGTAGTGGGGGACACGGCTACGAGCAGTACTTC. Residues: CASSGGHGYEQYF.

This clone was counted only a few times. The chain recombines TRBV24-1 with TRBJ2-1, with D perhaps matching TRBD2 (5 bases). Germline lookup yields CDR1 KGHDR and CDR2 SFDVKD. Trimming took off 4 bases at V and 7 bases at J, with 10 bases between the two ends. The CDR3 has 13 residues. The CDR3 DNA reads as TGTGCCACCAGTGACCCGACGGGGAATGAGCAGTTCTTC. Protein product: CATSDPTGNEQFF.

The genes are TRBV2 and TRBJ2-7; 7 nucleotides agree with TRBD1. The trim removed 11 bases at V and 4 bases at J, leaving 11 bases unmatched. This CDR3 comprises 13 residues. Germline values: CDR1 SNHLY, CDR2 FYNNEI. The CDR3 coding sequence is TGTGCCGGGTCCAGGGGGTTCCGGTACGAGCAGTACTTC. It translates to CAGSRGFRYEQYF.

This clone was counted a few times. The genes are TRBV5-1 and TRBJ2-7; 8 bases line up with TRBD2. The CDR3 spans 17 residues. Germline V gives CDR1 SGHRS, CDR2 YFSETQ. J was trimmed by 3 bases and V by 0 bases; bases with no gene match: 11. The CDR3 region has the DNA TGCGCCAGCAGCTTGGGACCCCTACGGGCGGGGGGCTACGAGCAGTACTTC. The encoded protein is CASSLGPLRAGGYEQYF.

A few counts support this clone. The V call is TRBV27, the J call TRBJ1-1, with a possible D match to TRBD1 (5 bases). The germline V and J ends were trimmed by 6 bases and 1 base, with 18 bases remaining between them. This CDR3 spans 16 amino acids. The germline gives CDR1 MNHEY, CDR2 SMNVEV (reference sequence). The CDR3 DNA reads as TGTGCCAGCAGGGATTCAGGGCCGTTTGAGAACACTGAAGCTTTCTTT. It is translated as CASRDSGPFENTEAFF.

This rearrangement joins TRBV5-1 to TRBJ1-6; D is possibly TRBD1 (6 bases). The CDR3 spans 15 residues. Germline CDR1 and CDR2: SGHRS and YFSETQ. V was shortened by 5 bases and J by 5 bases, with 14 bases between the two germline ends. The CDR3 spells CASRKGQTNNSPLHF. Written as DNA, the CDR3 is TGCGCCAGCAGAAAAGGACAGACTAATAATTCACCCCTCCACTTT.

This clone was seen only once. The chain is built from TRBV28 and TRBJ1-1; TRBD1 agrees at 7 bases. This CDR3 is built from 13 residues. Germline V gene sequence: CDR1 MDHEN, CDR2 SYDVKM. V trimming: 10 bases; J trimming: 1 base; junction bases outside the gene matches: 6. This chain's CDR3 is CATTYRGNTEAFF. The CDR3 DNA follows: TGTGCCACCACTTACAGGGGGAACACTGAAGCTTTCTTT.